One sample yielded the 9 T cell receptor beta chains listed below, sequenced in a study of T cell responses to AZD1222 COVID-19 vaccine. The data were produced by immunoSEQ multiplex PCR, yet TCRdb's version contains in-frame clones alone and is incomplete. The table records roughly 250,000 clones, 93% of them present only once. The source material was peripheral blood, sampled on day 0 of AZD1222 vaccination. These receptors were taken from an adult in good health.

The CDR3 reads CASSVHGVPGSGANVLTF. The CDR3 DNA is TGTGCCAGCAGCGTACATGGAGTCCCCGGGAGTGGGGCCAACGTCCTGACTTTC. The rearrangement uses TRBV9 and TRBJ2-6, with D possibly matching TRBD2 (6 bases). Trimming took off 1 base at V and 3 bases at J, with 17 bases between the two ends. This CDR3 region has 18 residues. CDR1 SGDLS and CDR2 YYNGEE come from the germline V gene.

The chain combines TRBV30 with TRBJ1-2, with 12 bases aligning to TRBD1. The CDR3 runs to 14 residues. CDR1 is GTSNPN and CDR2 is SVGIG in the germline V gene (reference sequence). V gave up 5 bases and J gave up 4 bases; unmatched junction bases: 5. This chain's CDR3 is CAWEPGQGAYGYTF. In DNA form, the CDR3 reads TGTGCCTGGGAACCGGGACAGGGGGCCTATGGCTACACCTTC.

The chain employs TRBV10-3 and TRBJ1-5, with D unresolved. Germline V gene lookup returns CDR1 ENHRY and CDR2 SYGVKD. V was trimmed by 0 bases and J by 4 bases, leaving 10 bases between them. CDR3 length: 15 residues. CDR3 protein: CAISESGGPNQPQHF. For the CDR3, the DNA is TGTGCCATCAGTGAGTCAGGAGGGCCTAATCAGCCCCAGCATTTT.

CDR3 residues: CSGGKGYNEQFF. In nucleotides, the CDR3 is TGCAGCGGGGGGAAGGGCTACAATGAGCAGTTCTTC. The gene calls are TRBV29-1 and TRBJ2-1; D possibly uses TRBD1 or TRBD2 (5 bases each). V shed 7 bases and J shed 3 bases, with 10 bases lying between them. Germline CDR1 is SQVTM and CDR2 is ANQGSEA. The CDR3 consists of 12 residues.

The rearrangement links TRBV4-3 to TRBJ1-4, with D perhaps TRBD1 (5 bases). Deletions cut 1 base from V and 2 bases from J, with 8 bases between. CDR3 size: 15 residues. Per the germline V gene, CDR1 is LGHNA and CDR2 is YSLEER. The CDR3 DNA sequence: TGCGCCAGCAGCCAAGGTTCAGGGACTAATGAAAAACTGTTTTTT. Protein: CASSQGSGTNEKLFF.

The chain is built from TRBV27 and TRBJ1-6, with D possibly matching TRBD1 (5 bases). Germline CDR1 reads MNHEY; CDR2 reads SMNVEV (reference sequence). Trimming stripped 9 bases from V and 7 bases from J, with 7 bases between. The CDR3 has 11 residues. The CDR3 loop reads CARKGNSPLHF. The DNA for the CDR3 is TGTGCCAGAAAGGGGAATTCACCCCTCCACTTT.

The genes are TRBV5-4 and TRBJ2-3; TRBD1 matches at 8 bases. This CDR3 comprises 15 residues. CDR1 and CDR2 (germline): SGHNT, YYREEE (reference sequence). Unmatched junction bases numbered 9, after V lost 4 bases and J lost 5 bases. The CDR3 is CASSMVDRGGDTQYF. The CDR3 DNA is TGTGCCAGCAGCATGGTCGACAGGGGAGGAGATACGCAGTATTTT.

The chain combines TRBV10-2 with TRBJ1-3, with D unclear. Germline CDR1 reads WSHSY; CDR2 reads SAAADI. The CDR3 has 15 residues. V gave up 0 bases and J gave up 4 bases, with 10 bases separating them. The CDR3, as DNA: TGCGCCAGCAGTGAGTCGGCGGCCGGGGGAAACACCATATATTTT. Translated, it gives CASSESAAGGNTIYF.

This clone was found many times. V is TRBV10-3 and J is TRBJ2-7, with D tentatively TRBD1 or TRBD2 (6 bases each). The CDR3 totals 15 residues. Germline values: CDR1 ENHRY, CDR2 SYGVKD. V was trimmed by 0 bases and J by 6 bases, leaving 15 bases between them. The CDR3 protein is CAISESLQGGAEQYF. CDR3 coding DNA: TGTGCCATCAGTGAGTCCTTACAGGGCGGGGCCGAGCAGTACTTC.